The T cell receptor (beta chain) under discussion was sequenced for a study of technical replicates of blood from a few donors. This CDR3 comprises 11 residues. From germline, CDR1 is MNHNY and CDR2 SVGAGI (reference sequence). TCRdb's table, derived via immunoSEQ multiplex PCR, lists solely in-frame clones and lacks some. The table lists 75,000 to 95,000 clones, around 94% of them singletons. As to this clone: One end of the junction varies from germline; a read error may be responsible.

The sequence derives from a human donor in good health. Source material: T cells isolated from PBMCs. This rearrangement joins TRBV6-6 to TRBJ2-7; 7 bases are a match to TRBD2. The CDR3 sequence is CASNYGREQYF. CDR3 DNA: TGTGCCAGCAATTACGGGAGGGAGCAGTACTTC.